This is a list of T cell receptor beta chains from one sample in a study of blood T cell repertoires in COVID-19. The method was immunoSEQ multiplex PCR; TCRdb's version includes in-frame clones alone and lacks a portion of them. There are 150,000 to 200,000 clones in the sample; roughly four fifths occur only once, and 11% lies in the top ten. The sequencing sample was made of peripheral blood. These TCRs come from a human donor in a cohort sampled during active COVID-19. CDR3s leave out the opening cysteine and the closing phenylalanine or tryptophan. The order of the fields is J gene, CDR3 length, V gene, CDR3 protein.

J: TRBJ2-7
length: 11
V: TRBV7-9
CDR3: ASSLAEPYEQY

J: TRBJ1-1
length: 12
V: TRBV25-1
CDR3: ASSDITGGESAF

J: TRBJ1-2
length: 11
V: TRBV6-6
CDR3: ASSSGGSGGYT

J: TRBJ1-1
length: 12
V: TRBV5-1
CDR3: ASSLGDRDTEAF

J: TRBJ1-1
length: 12
V: TRBV30
CDR3: AWAEGRPNTEAF

J: TRBJ2-1
length: 10
V: TRBV29-1
CDR3: SVARDLNEQF

J: TRBJ1-3
length: 13
V: TRBV5-6
CDR3: ASNAWRNSGNTIY

J: TRBJ1-3
length: 15
V: TRBV3-1/TRBV3-2
CDR3: ASSLVAGGVSGNTIY

J: TRBJ1-4
length: 12
V: TRBV6-6
CDR3: ASSPTDMNEKLF

J: TRBJ1-2
length: 10
V: TRBV30
CDR3: AWSGSLYGYT

J: TRBJ2-2
length: 13
V: TRBV7-2
CDR3: ASSLAAQNTGELF

J: TRBJ2-3
length: 14
V: TRBV9
CDR3: ASSVDAGQDTDTQY

J: TRBJ2-3
length: 12
V: TRBV2
CDR3: ASSGLAGRDTQY

J: TRBJ2-7
length: 13
V: TRBV5-6
CDR3: ASSRPGQGFYEQY

J: TRBJ2-3
length: 12
V: TRBV5-6
CDR3: ASSWGQHTDTQY

J: TRBJ2-5
length: 11
V: TRBV7-8
CDR3: ASSRTFSETQY

J: TRBJ1-6
length: 13
V: TRBV6-5
CDR3: ASSPSEGIEAPLH

J: TRBJ2-1
length: 11
V: TRBV5-5
CDR3: ASSRPTSDEQF

J: TRBJ2-6
length: 16
V: TRBV9
CDR3: ASSVGISGASGANVLT

J: TRBJ2-1
length: 13
V: TRBV7-9
CDR3: ASSVSEFSTNEQF

J: TRBJ2-1
length: 12
V: TRBV15
CDR3: ATSRREAYNEQF

J: TRBJ1-1
length: 13
V: TRBV18
CDR3: ASSLHRSMSTEAF

J: TRBJ2-3
length: 13
V: TRBV7-3
CDR3: ASSATSGGTDTQY

J: TRBJ1-4
length: 11
V: TRBV29-1
CDR3: SVVRRDNEKLF

J: TRBJ2-7
length: 13
V: TRBV2
CDR3: ASSEDREPSYEQY

J: TRBJ1-3
length: 12
V: TRBV5-1
CDR3: ASSYQGAGNTIY

J: TRBJ2-3
length: 11
V: TRBV19
CDR3: ASSGQNTDTQY

J: TRBJ2-2
length: 14
V: TRBV7-6
CDR3: ASSPGGRGFTGELF

J: TRBJ1-2
length: 13
V: TRBV28
CDR3: ASTLPTGEGYGYT

J: TRBJ2-1
length: 14
V: TRBV28
CDR3: ASSTSSGGAGDEQF

J: TRBJ2-7
length: 14
V: TRBV6-2/TRBV6-3
CDR3: ASSYSNGRLSYEQY

J: TRBJ2-1
length: 13
V: TRBV4-3
CDR3: ASSQDPDSYNEQF

J: TRBJ2-4
length: 12
V: TRBV19
CDR3: ASSINQRRNIQY

J: TRBJ2-3
length: 13
V: TRBV30
CDR3: AWNSQGGYTDTQY

J: TRBJ2-1
length: 13
V: TRBV9
CDR3: ASAAGTSPINEQF

J: TRBJ1-5
length: 14
V: TRBV4-3
CDR3: ASSPRRSFSNQPQH

J: TRBJ2-1
length: 10
V: TRBV7-6
CDR3: ASSLALNEQF

J: TRBJ2-5
length: 12
V: TRBV30
CDR3: AWESGPGGETQY

J: TRBJ1-2
length: 11
V: TRBV7-2
CDR3: ASSPEAAYGYT

J: TRBJ1-2
length: 13
V: TRBV14
CDR3: ASSPVHREFYGYT